This is a list of T cell receptor beta chains from one sample in a study of T-cell memory formation after mild COVID-19. TCRdb ran MiXCR on the 5' RACE reads and lists one entry per CDR3 protein. Here the sample spans around 510,000 distinct CDR3 sequences, about a fifth being singletons. Sequencing used PBMCs or a T cell subset sorted from them (not recorded which). The receptor source for this set is an adult woman who had mild COVID-19 (a few samples of this study predate the infection). Cell type and time point are not known. Each CDR3 is given with its conserved first and last residue. Each record gives: V gene, clone size, CDR3 length, D gene, J gene, CDR3 protein, CDR3 DNA. A D gene is named only where the DNA matches it firmly. Clone size is given for some rows only: seen once, a few or many times, or a class if the clone is expanded.

v_gene: TRBV3-1; abundance: few; len: 13; d_gene: NA; j_gene: TRBJ1-1; CDR3aa: CASGTSRGTEAFF; CDR3nt: TGTGCCAGCGGGACAAGTCGGGGCACTGAAGCTTTCTTT
v_gene: TRBV11-2; abundance: NA; len: 12; d_gene: NA; j_gene: TRBJ1-1; CDR3aa: CASRFGNTEAFF; CDR3nt: TGTGCCAGCAGGTTTGGGAACACTGAAGCTTTCTTT
v_gene: TRBV5-1; abundance: few; len: 18; d_gene: NA; j_gene: TRBJ2-1; CDR3aa: CASRLRSSGQSSYNEQFF; CDR3nt: TGCGCCAGCCGTTTACGTTCGTCCGGGCAGAGCTCCTACAATGAGCAGTTCTTC
v_gene: TRBV7-6; abundance: few; len: 16; d_gene: NA; j_gene: TRBJ2-7; CDR3aa: CASSRHRDTASYEQYF; CDR3nt: TGTGCCAGCAGCCGTCACCGGGACACTGCTTCCTACGAGCAGTACTTC
v_gene: TRBV20-1; abundance: NA; len: 13; d_gene: NA; j_gene: TRBJ1-1; CDR3aa: CSASDRRSTEAFF; CDR3nt: TGCAGTGCTAGTGACCGTAGGTCAACTGAAGCTTTCTTT
v_gene: TRBV25-1; abundance: NA; len: 16; d_gene: TRBD2; j_gene: TRBJ2-3; CDR3aa: CASSDVFSGDTDTQYF; CDR3nt: TGTGCCAGCAGTGACGTTTTTAGCGGGGATACAGATACGCAGTATTTT
v_gene: TRBV5-1; abundance: NA; len: 16; d_gene: NA; j_gene: TRBJ1-3; CDR3aa: CASSLVGADSGNTIYF; CDR3nt: TGCGCCAGCAGCTTGGTAGGGGCAGATTCCGGAAACACCATATATTTT
v_gene: TRBV23-1; abundance: few; len: 17; d_gene: TRBD1; j_gene: TRBJ2-2; CDR3aa: CASSPHGGTGATGELFF; CDR3nt: TGCGCCAGCAGTCCTCACGGAGGGACAGGGGCCACCGGGGAGCTGTTTTTT
v_gene: TRBV7-8; abundance: NA; len: 15; d_gene: NA; j_gene: TRBJ1-6; CDR3aa: CASSLGQPPDSPLHF; CDR3nt: TGTGCCAGCAGCTTAGGACAGCCTCCAGATTCACCCCTCCACTTT
v_gene: TRBV7-9; abundance: NA; len: 13; d_gene: NA; j_gene: TRBJ2-5; CDR3aa: CASSVGQIETQYF; CDR3nt: TGTGCCAGCAGCGTGGGACAAATCGAGACCCAGTACTTC
v_gene: TRBV24-1; abundance: NA; len: 17; d_gene: TRBD1; j_gene: TRBJ2-2; CDR3aa: CATSDVTGTGNTGELFF; CDR3nt: TGTGCCACCAGTGATGTTACCGGGACAGGGAACACCGGGGAGCTGTTTTTT
v_gene: TRBV5-4; abundance: NA; len: 15; d_gene: TRBD2; j_gene: TRBJ2-3; CDR3aa: CATGLARRSTDTQYF; CDR3nt: TGTGCCACCGGACTAGCGAGACGCAGCACAGATACGCAGTATTTT
v_gene: TRBV29-1; abundance: many; len: 13; d_gene: NA; j_gene: TRBJ1-5; CDR3aa: CSVTLGGWQPQHF; CDR3nt: TGCAGCGTCACTCTGGGGGGCTGGCAGCCCCAGCATTTT
v_gene: TRBV10-2; abundance: NA; len: 17; d_gene: TRBD2; j_gene: TRBJ2-3; CDR3aa: CASSELGSTSVSDTQYF; CDR3nt: TGCGCCAGCAGTGAGTTAGGTTCGACTAGCGTTTCAGATACGCAGTATTTT
v_gene: TRBV4-1; abundance: few; len: 15; d_gene: NA; j_gene: TRBJ1-1; CDR3aa: CASSQLTGVGTEAFF; CDR3nt: TGCGCCAGCAGCCAACTCACCGGGGTTGGCACTGAAGCTTTCTTT
v_gene: TRBV15; abundance: NA; len: 15; d_gene: NA; j_gene: TRBJ2-1; CDR3aa: CATSRTGFSYNEQFF; CDR3nt: TGTGCCACCAGCAGAACGGGATTCTCCTACAATGAGCAGTTCTTC
v_gene: TRBV20-1; abundance: few; len: 13; d_gene: NA; j_gene: TRBJ2-4; CDR3aa: CSATSSRGNIQYF; CDR3nt: TGCAGTGCTACCTCCTCTAGGGGAAACATTCAGTACTTC
v_gene: TRBV27; abundance: NA; len: 15; d_gene: TRBD1; j_gene: TRBJ1-2; CDR3aa: CASSPQGKKNYGYTF; CDR3nt: TGTGCCAGCAGTCCACAGGGGAAAAAGAACTATGGCTACACCTTC
v_gene: TRBV9; abundance: few; len: 18; d_gene: TRBD2; j_gene: TRBJ2-3; CDR3aa: CASSEGLAGPPREDTQYF; CDR3nt: TGTGCCAGCAGCGAAGGACTAGCGGGCCCCCCACGGGAGGATACGCAGTATTTT
v_gene: TRBV12-3/TRBV12-4; abundance: NA; len: 14; d_gene: TRBD1; j_gene: TRBJ2-7; CDR3aa: CASSRGPIYYEQYF; CDR3nt: TGTGCCAGCAGTAGGGGGCCCATTTACTACGAGCAGTACTTC
v_gene: TRBV5-5; abundance: NA; len: 12; d_gene: NA; j_gene: TRBJ2-1; CDR3aa: CASTLKGNEQFF; CDR3nt: TGTGCCAGCACCTTGAAGGGAAACGAGCAGTTCTTC
v_gene: TRBV3-1; abundance: NA; len: 17; d_gene: TRBD2; j_gene: TRBJ2-3; CDR3aa: CASSPYRTSGVTDTQYF; CDR3nt: TGTGCCAGCAGTCCCTATCGAACTAGCGGGGTCACAGATACGCAGTATTTT
v_gene: TRBV6-5; abundance: NA; len: 11; d_gene: TRBD1; j_gene: TRBJ2-5; CDR3aa: CASKGGETQYF; CDR3nt: TGTGCCAGCAAAGGGGGCGAGACCCAGTACTTC
v_gene: TRBV20-1; abundance: few; len: 16; d_gene: NA; j_gene: TRBJ2-5; CDR3aa: CSARDFLGPNQETQYF; CDR3nt: TGCAGTGCCCGGGACTTCCTAGGGCCTAACCAAGAGACCCAGTACTTC
v_gene: TRBV5-1; abundance: few; len: 17; d_gene: TRBD1; j_gene: TRBJ1-2; CDR3aa: CASSLARFGQGARGYTF; CDR3nt: TGCGCCAGCAGCTTGGCAAGGTTCGGACAGGGGGCGCGTGGCTACACCTTC
v_gene: TRBV7-2; abundance: NA; len: 16; d_gene: NA; j_gene: TRBJ2-1; CDR3aa: CASSPTQRWDGHEQFF; CDR3nt: TGTGCCAGCAGCCCGACCCAGAGGTGGGATGGCCATGAGCAGTTCTTC
v_gene: TRBV7-9; abundance: many; len: 16; d_gene: NA; j_gene: TRBJ1-1; CDR3aa: CASNPTRGGGKTEAFF; CDR3nt: TGTGCCAGCAACCCGACCCGAGGGGGTGGTAAAACTGAAGCTTTCTTT
v_gene: TRBV20-1; abundance: few; len: 14; d_gene: TRBD2; j_gene: TRBJ2-7; CDR3aa: CSANRGLAVYEQYF; CDR3nt: TGCAGTGCTAATCGAGGACTAGCGGTCTACGAGCAGTACTTC